The 15 T cell receptor beta chains in this list originate from one sample, sequenced in a study of control samples from healthy donors and cancer patients. Assay used: immunoSEQ multiplex PCR; TCRdb lists only in-frame clones, some missing. In the table there are 400,000 to 500,000 clones, more than 80% of which are singletons. Sequences were obtained from PBMCs. The receptors shown here come from a man in his forties with head and neck cancer.

The sample holds one count of this clone. The genes are TRBV11-2 and TRBJ2-7, with TRBD1 matching 10 bases. Losses at the gene ends were 7 bases for V and 3 bases for J; bases not matched to a gene: 12. Germline V gives CDR1 SGHAT, CDR2 FQNNGV. The CDR3 has 16 amino acids. As DNA, the CDR3 is TGTGCCAGCACCTATTCCGGGACAGGGGCCCTCTACGAGCAGTACTTC. This sequence encodes CASTYSGTGALYEQYF.

The J gene is TRBJ1-1, the V gene TRBV2, with a possible D match to TRBD1 (5 bases). In germline, CDR1 is SNHLY, CDR2 FYNNEI. Trimming stripped 8 bases from V and 1 base from J, with 11 bases between. This CDR3 region has 13 residues. In DNA form, the CDR3 reads TGTGCCAGCGCTGGACAAACGAACACTGAAGCTTTCTTT. Translation gives CASAGQTNTEAFF.

This clone has just one count. The chain recombines TRBV19 with TRBJ1-2, with D possibly TRBD1 on 6 matching bases. The V gene lost 7 bases and the J gene lost 7 bases, with 19 bases spanning the gap. This CDR3 has 14 amino acids. The germline V gene has CDR1 LNHDA and CDR2 SQIVND (reference sequence). CDR3 coding DNA: TGTGCCAGTACCCGGACAGCGGACAATGGTGGCTACACCTTC. Translated: CASTRTADNGGYTF.

The chain couples TRBV5-1 to TRBJ1-1; D remains unclear. V dropped 2 bases and J dropped 0 bases, with 8 bases sitting between them. Germline values: CDR1 SGHRS, CDR2 YFSETQ. The CDR3 totals 14 residues. The CDR3 DNA reads TGCGCCAGCAGCTTTGGCAGCATGAACACTGAAGCTTTCTTT. This translates into CASSFGSMNTEAFF.

This clone was picked up many times. This chain joins TRBV4-2 and TRBJ2-7; 7 nucleotides line up with TRBD2. The CDR3 is 15 residues long. Losses at the gene ends were 0 bases for V and 0 bases for J; bases not matched to a gene: 2. CDR1 and CDR2 from the germline V gene are LGHNA and YNFKEQ. CDR3 nucleotides: TGTGCCAGCAGCCAAGAAGCGGGGAGCTCCTACGAGCAGTACTTC. It is translated as CASSQEAGSSYEQYF.

This clone was seen just once. The J gene is TRBJ1-4, the V gene TRBV19; perhaps TRBD1 as D (6 bases). V was pared by 5 bases and J by 7 bases, with 17 bases between. CDR3 length: 15 amino acids. Germline V gene data show CDR1 as LNHDA and CDR2 as SQIVND (reference sequence). The CDR3 coding sequence is TGTGCCAGTAGTGTGTTCAAGGACAGTGGTGAAAAACTGTTTTTT. This gives the protein CASSVFKDSGEKLFF.

This rearrangement joins TRBV27 to TRBJ2-5; TRBD2 matches 10 bases. The germline gives CDR1 MNHEY, CDR2 SMNVEV (reference sequence). With 3 bases clipped from V and 3 bases from J, the junction kept 7 bases outside the gene matches. This CDR3 is built from 16 residues. The CDR3 sequence: CASSFWSGRGKETQYF. CDR3 DNA: TGTGCCAGCAGTTTTTGGAGCGGGAGGGGGAAAGAGACCCAGTACTTC.

The chain has TRBV27 and TRBJ2-2; 8 nucleotides agree with TRBD1. CDR3 length equals 15 residues. V was pared by 6 bases and J by 7 bases, with 10 bases of the junction left unmatched. Germline V gives CDR1 MNHEY, CDR2 SMNVEV (reference sequence). DNA of the CDR3: TGTGCCAGCAGCATATCTCGGGACAGGATCGGGGAGCTGTTTTTT. Translated: CASSISRDRIGELFF.

V gene TRBV6-5 combines with J gene TRBJ2-7, with D perhaps matching TRBD2 (6 bases). The CDR3 sequence is 16 residues long. The V gene's germline CDR1 is MNHEY and CDR2 SVGAGI. The V and J ends lost 1 base and 5 bases respectively, with 18 bases between them. CDR3 DNA sequence: TGTGCCAGCAGTTACTTGTCGGCGGGGTGGTCCCACGAGCAGTACTTC. Protein product: CASSYLSAGWSHEQYF.

The chain uses TRBV10-3 and TRBJ1-4, with TRBD1 as a possible D gene (6 bases). Trimming cost V 3 bases and J 8 bases, with 13 bases left between them. Germline CDR1 ENHRY, CDR2 SYGVKD. The CDR3 has 14 amino acids. The CDR3: CAISEAGVWEKLFF. CDR3 nucleotide sequence: TGTGCCATCAGTGAAGCAGGGGTTTGGGAAAAACTGTTTTTT.

The J gene is TRBJ1-2, the V gene TRBV24-1; no definite D call. Germline V gene lookup returns CDR1 KGHDR and CDR2 SFDVKD. This CDR3 is 14 amino acids long. With 9 bases removed from V and 4 bases from J, the gap between germline ends came to 17 bases. The CDR3 region is CATVGRSRSYGYTF. CDR3 DNA: TGTGCCACCGTTGGCAGGTCCCGATCCTATGGCTACACCTTC.

The V and J genes are TRBV13 and TRBJ2-7; unclear D gene. This CDR3 has 13 residues. Trimming shortened V by 0 bases and J by 3 bases, and 6 bases separated the two germline ends. The germline gives CDR1 PRHDT, CDR2 FYEKMQ (reference sequence). The chain's CDR3 is CASSLGLRYEQYF. CDR3 nucleotides: TGTGCCAGCAGCTTAGGACTCCGCTACGAGCAGTACTTC.

The genes are TRBV2 and TRBJ2-1, with a tentative D call TRBD1 (5 bases). This CDR3 is 16 amino acids long. CDR1 and CDR2 (germline): SNHLY, FYNNEI. Trimming stripped 4 bases from V and 1 base from J, with 14 bases between. The CDR3 is CASSVPPAGSYNEQFF. The DNA for the CDR3 is TGTGCCAGCAGTGTCCCTCCCGCAGGGTCCTACAATGAGCAGTTCTTC.

This chain links TRBV10-3 with TRBJ1-5; TRBD1 aligns across 7 bases. Trimming removed 10 bases from V and 4 bases from J; junction bases left unmatched: 7. The CDR3 has 13 amino acids. Germline V gene sequence: CDR1 ENHRY, CDR2 SYGVKD. The chain's CDR3 is CATQTGLNQPQHF. As DNA, the CDR3 is TGTGCCACCCAGACAGGGCTGAATCAGCCCCAGCATTTT.

V usage is TRBV9 and J usage is TRBJ2-3, with 8 bases lining up with TRBD2. The CDR3 contains 17 residues. Germline assignment: CDR1 SGDLS and CDR2 YYNGEE. The J segment lost 1 base and the V segment lost 0 bases, leaving 7 bases of the junction unmatched. The CDR3 DNA follows: TGTGCCAGCAGCGTAGACCTTAGCGGGGCCGGCACAGATACGCAGTATTTT. It translates to CASSVDLSGAGTDTQYF.